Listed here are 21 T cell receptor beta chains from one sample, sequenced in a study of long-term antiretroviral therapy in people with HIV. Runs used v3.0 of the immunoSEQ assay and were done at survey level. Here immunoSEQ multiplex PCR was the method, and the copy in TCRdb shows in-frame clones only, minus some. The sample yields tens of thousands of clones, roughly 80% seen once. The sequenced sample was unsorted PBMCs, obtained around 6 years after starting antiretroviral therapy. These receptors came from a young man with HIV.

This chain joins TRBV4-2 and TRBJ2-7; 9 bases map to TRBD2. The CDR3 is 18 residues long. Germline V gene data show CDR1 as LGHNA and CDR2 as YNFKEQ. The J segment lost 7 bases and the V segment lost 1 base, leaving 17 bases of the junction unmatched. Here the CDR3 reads CASSQGFGSERGEGEQYF. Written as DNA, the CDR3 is TGTGCCAGCAGCCAAGGGTTTGGGAGCGAGCGGGGGGAGGGGGAGCAGTACTTC.

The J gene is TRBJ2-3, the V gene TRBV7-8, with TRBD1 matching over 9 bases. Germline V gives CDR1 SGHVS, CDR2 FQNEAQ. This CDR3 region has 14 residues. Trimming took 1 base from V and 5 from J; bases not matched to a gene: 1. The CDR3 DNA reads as TGTGCCAGCAGCTTAGGGACAGGGGAAGATACGCAGTATTTT. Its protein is CASSLGTGEDTQYF.

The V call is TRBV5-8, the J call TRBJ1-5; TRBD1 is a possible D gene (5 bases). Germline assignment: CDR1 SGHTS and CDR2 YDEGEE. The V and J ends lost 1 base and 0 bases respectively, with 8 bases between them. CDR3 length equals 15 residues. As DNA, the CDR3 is TGTGCCAGCAGCTTGAGGGGAAATAGCAATCAGCCCCAGCATTTT. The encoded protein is CASSLRGNSNQPQHF. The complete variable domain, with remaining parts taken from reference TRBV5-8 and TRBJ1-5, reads EAGVTQSPTHLIKTRGQQATLRCSPISGHTSVYWYQQALGLGLQFLLWYDEGEERNRGNFPPRFSGRQFPNYSSELNVNALELEDSALYLCASSLRGNSNQPQHFGDGTRLSIL.

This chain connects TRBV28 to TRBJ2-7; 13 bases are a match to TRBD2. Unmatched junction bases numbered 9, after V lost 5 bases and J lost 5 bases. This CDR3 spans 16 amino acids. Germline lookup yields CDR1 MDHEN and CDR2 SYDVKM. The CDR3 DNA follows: TGTGCCAGCAGTCCTAGACTAGCGGGAGGCCTCCACGAGCAGTACTTC. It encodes CASSPRLAGGLHEQYF.

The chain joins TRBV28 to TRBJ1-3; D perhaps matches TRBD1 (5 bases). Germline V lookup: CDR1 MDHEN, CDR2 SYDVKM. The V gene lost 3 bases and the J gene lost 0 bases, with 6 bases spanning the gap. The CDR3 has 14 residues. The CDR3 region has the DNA TGTGCCAGCAGTTTCGACAGCTCTGGAAACACCATATATTTT. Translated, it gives CASSFDSSGNTIYF.

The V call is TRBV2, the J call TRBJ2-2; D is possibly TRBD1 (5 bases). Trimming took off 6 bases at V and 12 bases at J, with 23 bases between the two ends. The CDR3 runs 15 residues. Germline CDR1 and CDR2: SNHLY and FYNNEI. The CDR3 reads CASSRSQNTGVQLFF. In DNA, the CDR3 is TGTGCCAGCAGCCGAAGCCAAAACACAGGTGTACAGCTGTTTTTT.

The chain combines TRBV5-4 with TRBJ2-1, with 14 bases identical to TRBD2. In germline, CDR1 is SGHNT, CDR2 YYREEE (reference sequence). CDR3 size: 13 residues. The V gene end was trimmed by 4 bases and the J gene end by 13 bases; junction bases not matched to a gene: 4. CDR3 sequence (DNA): TGTGCCAGCAGCGCCGGGACTAGCGGGAGTCAGTTCTTC. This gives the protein CASSAGTSGSQFF.

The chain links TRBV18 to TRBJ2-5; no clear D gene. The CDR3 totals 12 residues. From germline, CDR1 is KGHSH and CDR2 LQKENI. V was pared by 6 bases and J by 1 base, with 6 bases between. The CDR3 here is CASSQLQETQYF. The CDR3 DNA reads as TGTGCCAGCTCCCAACTCCAAGAGACCCAGTACTTC.

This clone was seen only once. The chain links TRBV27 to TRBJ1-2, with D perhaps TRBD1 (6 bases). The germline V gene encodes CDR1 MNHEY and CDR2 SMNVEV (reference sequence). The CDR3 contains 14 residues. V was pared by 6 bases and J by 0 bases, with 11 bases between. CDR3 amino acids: CASRGAGTNYGYTF. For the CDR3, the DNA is TGTGCCAGCAGGGGGGCCGGTACTAACTATGGCTACACCTTC.

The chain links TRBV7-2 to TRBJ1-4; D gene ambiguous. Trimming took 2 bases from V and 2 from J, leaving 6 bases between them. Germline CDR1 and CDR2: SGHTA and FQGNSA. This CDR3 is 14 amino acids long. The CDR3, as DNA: TGTGCCAGCAGCTTAAGCATTACTAATGAAAAACTGTTTTTT. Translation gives CASSLSITNEKLFF.

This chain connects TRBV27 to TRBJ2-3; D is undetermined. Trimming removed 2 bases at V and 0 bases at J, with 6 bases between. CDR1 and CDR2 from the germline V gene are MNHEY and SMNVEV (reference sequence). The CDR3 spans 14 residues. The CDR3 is CASSLRYSTDTQYF. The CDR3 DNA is TGTGCCAGCAGTTTACGTTACAGCACAGATACGCAGTATTTT.

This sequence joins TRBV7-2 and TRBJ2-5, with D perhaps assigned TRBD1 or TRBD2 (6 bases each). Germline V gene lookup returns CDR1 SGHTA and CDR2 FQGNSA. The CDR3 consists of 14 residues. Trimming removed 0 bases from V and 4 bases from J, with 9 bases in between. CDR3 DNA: TGTGCCAGCAGCTTAGCCGGGGGCGTAGAGACCCAGTACTTC. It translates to CASSLAGGVETQYF.

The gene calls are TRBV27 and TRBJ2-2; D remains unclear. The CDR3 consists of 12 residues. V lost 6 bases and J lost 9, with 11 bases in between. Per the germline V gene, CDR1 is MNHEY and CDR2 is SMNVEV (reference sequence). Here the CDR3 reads CASSNKARELFF. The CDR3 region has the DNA TGTGCCAGCAGCAATAAGGCTCGGGAGCTGTTTTTT.

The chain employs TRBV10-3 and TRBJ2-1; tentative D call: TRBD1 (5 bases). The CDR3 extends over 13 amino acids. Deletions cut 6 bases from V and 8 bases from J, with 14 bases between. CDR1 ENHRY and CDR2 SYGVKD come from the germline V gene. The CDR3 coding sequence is TGTGCCATCAGCGCACCCAGGGCCGATGAGCAGTTCTTC. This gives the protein CAISAPRADEQFF.

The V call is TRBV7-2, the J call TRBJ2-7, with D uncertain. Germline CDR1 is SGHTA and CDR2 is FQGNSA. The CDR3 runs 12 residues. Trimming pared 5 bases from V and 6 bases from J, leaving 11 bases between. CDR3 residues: CASSLALGEQYF. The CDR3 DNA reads TGTGCCAGCAGCCTGGCACTCGGCGAGCAGTACTTC. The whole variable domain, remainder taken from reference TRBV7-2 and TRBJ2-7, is GAGVSQSPSNKVTEKGKDVELRCDPISGHTALYWYRQSLGQGLEFLIYFQGNSAPDKSGLPSDRFSAERTGGSVSTLTIQRTQQEDSAVYLCASSLALGEQYFGPGTRLTVT.

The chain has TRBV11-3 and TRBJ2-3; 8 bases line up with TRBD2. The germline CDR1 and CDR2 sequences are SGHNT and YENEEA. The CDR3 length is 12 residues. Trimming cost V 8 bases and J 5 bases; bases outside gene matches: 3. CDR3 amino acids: CASSRGGDTQYF. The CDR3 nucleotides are TGTGCCAGCTCCCGGGGGGGAGATACGCAGTATTTT.

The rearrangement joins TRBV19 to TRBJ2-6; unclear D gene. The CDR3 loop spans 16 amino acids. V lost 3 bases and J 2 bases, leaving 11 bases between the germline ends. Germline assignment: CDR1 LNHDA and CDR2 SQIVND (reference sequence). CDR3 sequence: CASSIKLGAGANVLTF. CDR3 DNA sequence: TGTGCCAGTAGTATTAAGCTAGGCGCTGGGGCCAACGTCCTGACTTTC.

This CDR3 is CASSLVSSEQFF. The CDR3 DNA reads as TGTGCCAGCAGCTTAGTTTCTAGCGAGCAGTTCTTC. V gene TRBV5-6 combines with J gene TRBJ2-1; perhaps TRBD2 as D (5 bases). Trimming shortened V by 2 bases and J by 10 bases, and 10 bases separated the two germline ends. Germline V lookup: CDR1 SGHDT, CDR2 YYEEEE. CDR3 length: 12 residues.

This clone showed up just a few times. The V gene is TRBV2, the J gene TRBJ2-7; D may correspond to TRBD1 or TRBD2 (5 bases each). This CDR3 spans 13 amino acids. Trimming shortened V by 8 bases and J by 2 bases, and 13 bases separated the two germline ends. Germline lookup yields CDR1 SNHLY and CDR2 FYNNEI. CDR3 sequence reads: CASSGTDTYEQYF. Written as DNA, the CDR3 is TGTGCCAGCTCCGGGACCGACACCTACGAGCAGTACTTC.

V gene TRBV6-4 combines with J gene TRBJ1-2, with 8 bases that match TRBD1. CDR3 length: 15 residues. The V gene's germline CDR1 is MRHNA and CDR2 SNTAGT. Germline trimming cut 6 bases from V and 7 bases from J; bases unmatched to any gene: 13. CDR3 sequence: CASRMEDRESAGYTF. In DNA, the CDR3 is TGTGCCAGCAGGATGGAGGACAGGGAAAGCGCTGGCTACACCTTC.

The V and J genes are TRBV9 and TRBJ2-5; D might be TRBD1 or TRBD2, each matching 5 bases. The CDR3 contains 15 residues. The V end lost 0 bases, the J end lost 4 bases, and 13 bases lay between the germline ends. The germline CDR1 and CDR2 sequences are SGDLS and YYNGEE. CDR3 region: CASSVGDAEIETQYF. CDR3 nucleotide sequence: TGTGCCAGCAGCGTAGGGGACGCCGAAATAGAGACCCAGTACTTC.